These 26 T cell receptor beta chains came from one sample sequenced in a study of cytomegalovirus exposure and HLA in healthy donors. Primers: 60 Vbeta forward and 13 Jbeta reverse. Sequenced by immunoSEQ multiplex PCR; TCRdb stores in-frame clones only, minus some. The repertoire holds 100,000 to 150,000 clones, with around 72% as singletons. Input material: PBMCs. These receptors were taken from a woman aged 40 to 50 in good health and CMV-seronegative.

V and J are TRBV5-1 and TRBJ2-1, with no clear D. The V gene's germline CDR1 is SGHRS and CDR2 YFSETQ. The CDR3 extends over 14 amino acids. V dropped 1 base and J dropped 3 bases, with 8 bases sitting between them. The CDR3 is CASSLIQFYNEQFF. As DNA, the CDR3 is TGCGCCAGCAGCTTGATCCAGTTCTACAATGAGCAGTTCTTC.

J is TRBJ2-5 and V is TRBV4-2; TRBD2 matches at 7 bases. This CDR3 region has 21 residues. Per germline, CDR1 LGHNA and CDR2 YNFKEQ. J gave up 1 base and V 4 bases, and 24 bases lay outside the gene matches. CDR3 sequence: CASSLGSMTSTYRGVQETQYF. CDR3 bases: TGTGCCAGCAGCCTAGGGTCGATGACTAGCACCTACCGAGGGGTCCAAGAGACCCAGTACTTC.

As DNA, the CDR3 is TGTGCCAGCAGCCTTCGGACAGCCAGGGCAGAAGGCTACACCTTC. This encodes CASSLRTARAEGYTF. V and J are TRBV9 and TRBJ1-2; the D gene is possibly TRBD1 (6 bases). Germline V gene data show CDR1 as SGDLS and CDR2 as YYNGEE. CDR3 size: 15 residues. V lost 4 bases to trimming and J lost 8 bases, with 21 bases between them.

For this clone: The identical CDR3 is also encoded by other nucleotide sequences in the sample. V gene TRBV28 combines with J gene TRBJ2-5; D remains unclear. From germline, CDR1 is MDHEN and CDR2 SYDVKM. V gave up 6 bases and J gave up 4 bases, with 6 bases separating them. The CDR3 extends over 11 amino acids. This CDR3 is CASSLSETQYF. CDR3 nucleotide sequence: TGTGCCAGCAGCCTTTCAGAGACCCAGTACTTC.

This clone was seen just once. The chain has TRBV21-1 and TRBJ1-5. TRBV21-1 is designated a pseudogene. There are 13 residues in the CDR3. As DNA, the CDR3 is TGCTTACCACAGGGAGGGGGCAATCAGCCCCAGCATTTT. As protein: CLPQGGGNQPQHF.

J is TRBJ1-1 and V is TRBV9, with 12 positions matching TRBD1. V trimming: 4 bases; J trimming: 0 bases; junction bases outside the gene matches: 13. This CDR3 region has 19 residues. The germline CDR1 and CDR2 sequences are SGDLS and YYNGEE. The CDR3 DNA is TGTGCCAGCAGCTCCCCGGGACAGGGGGCTGAGGAAATGAACACTGAAGCTTTCTTT. The encoded protein is CASSSPGQGAEEMNTEAFF.

Only one count was recorded for this clone. The chain employs TRBV28 and TRBJ1-5, with D possibly matching TRBD1 (5 bases). The CDR3 covers 14 residues. CDR1 is MDHEN, CDR2 SYDVKM, per germline. V dropped 2 bases and J dropped 4 bases, with 9 bases sitting between them. CDR3 in DNA: TGTGCCAGCAGTTTAGGGGGGGGGAATCAGCCCCAGCATTTT. Protein sequence: CASSLGGGNQPQHF.

The rearrangement joins TRBV6-1 to TRBJ2-7, with 10 bases lining up with TRBD1. Looked up from germline, CDR1 is MNHNS and CDR2 is SASEGT. This CDR3 contains 15 residues. Trimming cost V 4 bases and J 3 bases; bases outside gene matches: 6. CDR3 bases: TGTGCCAGCAGTGTATACCGGGACAGGGGCTACGAGCAGTACTTC. Translated: CASSVYRDRGYEQYF.

This chain connects TRBV2 to TRBJ1-1; 7 nucleotides agree with TRBD1. V was pared by 4 bases and J by 5 bases, with 10 bases of the junction left unmatched. Germline V CDR1 and CDR2: SNHLY, FYNNEI. The CDR3 runs to 15 residues. The CDR3 DNA follows: TGTGCCAGCAGTGGGGAGACAGGGTTGATGACTGAAGCTTTCTTT. The encoded protein is CASSGETGLMTEAFF.

The genes are TRBV27 and TRBJ1-2; the match to TRBD1 covers 12 bases. This CDR3 spans 14 amino acids. V lost 5 bases and J lost 7; bases outside the gene matches: 5. Germline values: CDR1 MNHEY, CDR2 SMNVEV (reference sequence). The CDR3 sequence: CASSEGQGALGYTF. CDR3 coding DNA: TGTGCCAGCAGTGAGGGACAGGGGGCGCTTGGCTACACCTTC.

A single count supports this clone. This rearrangement joins TRBV7-6 to TRBJ2-7, with 7 bases fitting TRBD2. Germline V gene data show CDR1 as SGHVS and CDR2 as FNYEAQ. V trimming: 5 bases; J trimming: 0 bases; junction bases outside the gene matches: 10. This CDR3 has 16 residues. The CDR3 DNA is TGTGCCAGCAGCCCCCGGGGGGTCGGGGGCTCCTACGAGCAGTACTTC. Amino acid sequence: CASSPRGVGGSYEQYF.

In nucleotides, the CDR3 is TGCGCCAGCAGCCAAGACCCTTCTTCACCCCTCCACTTT. The encoded protein is CASSQDPSSPLHF. V usage is TRBV4-1 and J usage is TRBJ1-6; no clear D. Germline-derived CDR1 and CDR2 are MGHRA and YSYEKL. The CDR3 consists of 13 residues. The ends were cut back, 0 bases at V and 9 bases at J, with 6 bases in the middle.

The chain employs TRBV19 and TRBJ2-2; 12 nucleotides align to TRBD2. This CDR3 comprises 17 residues. The V and J ends lost 1 base and 6 bases, in that order; junction bases with no gene match: 6. The germline V gene encodes CDR1 LNHDA and CDR2 SQIVND (reference sequence). The CDR3 DNA reads as TGTGCCAGTAGTATAGTCCTAGCGGGGGGGCGGCCCGGGGAGCTGTTTTTT. Translation gives CASSIVLAGGRPGELFF.

V gene TRBV21-1 combines with J gene TRBJ2-7; the D call of TRBD2 is as the table states it, not checked on the DNA. TRBV21-1 is classified as a pseudogene. The CDR3 contains 18 residues. The CDR3 DNA reads as TGTGCCAGCAGCAAAGTTTGTAGCGGGAGGGATATTTCCTACGAGCAGTACTTC. Protein product: CASSKVCSGRDISYEQYF.

The gene calls are TRBV28 and TRBJ2-7; 9 nucleotides match TRBD1. The CDR3 runs 13 residues. V lost 8 bases to trimming and J lost 3 bases; unmatched junction nucleotides: 5. The germline CDR1 and CDR2 sequences are MDHEN and SYDVKM. The CDR3 DNA reads TGTGCCAGCGCCCCGGGACAGGGCTACGAGCAGTACTTC. Translated: CASAPGQGYEQYF.

The rearrangement uses TRBV29-1 and TRBJ1-2; 7 bases fit TRBD1. V dropped 8 bases and J dropped 4; count of bases not matched to a gene: 7. Germline CDR1 SQVTM, CDR2 ANQGSEA. The CDR3 is 12 amino acids. The CDR3 sequence is CSTSGGSYGYTF. The CDR3 region has the DNA TGCAGCACGTCAGGGGGTTCCTATGGCTACACCTTC.

The J gene is TRBJ2-7, the V gene TRBV4-2; TRBD2 matches at 8 bases. The V gene's germline CDR1 is LGHNA and CDR2 YNFKEQ. This CDR3 spans 19 amino acids. The ends lost 3 bases at V and 0 bases at J; junction bases unmatched: 16. CDR3: CASSHQPVQSGGSSYEQYF. Written as DNA, the CDR3 is TGTGCCAGCAGCCACCAACCTGTTCAGTCGGGGGGGTCCTCCTACGAGCAGTACTTC.

The gene calls are TRBV5-1 and TRBJ2-1; TRBD2 matches at 12 bases. V dropped 0 bases and J dropped 9; count of bases not matched to a gene: 10. CDR1 SGHRS and CDR2 YFSETQ come from the germline V gene. CDR3 length: 17 amino acids. CDR3 coding DNA: TGCGCCAGCAGCTTGGCTTCGACTAGCGGGAGTATCAGTGAGCAGTTCTTC. This translates into CASSLASTSGSISEQFF.

The chain employs TRBV7-8 and TRBJ2-1, with D uncertain. V was clipped by 5 bases and J by 5 bases, with 10 bases between them. From germline, CDR1 is SGHVS and CDR2 FQNEAQ. This CDR3 is 13 amino acids long. CDR3 loop: CASSAGQNNEQFF. CDR3 bases: TGTGCCAGCAGCGCAGGCCAGAACAATGAGCAGTTCTTC.

The rearrangement uses TRBV11-2 and TRBJ2-1; TRBD2 matches 9 bases. The CDR3 covers 17 residues. The V gene's germline CDR1 is SGHAT and CDR2 FQNNGV. The V gene end was trimmed by 0 bases and the J gene end by 5 bases; junction bases not matched to a gene: 8. This chain's CDR3 is CASSLDYETSGHNEQFF. Here the CDR3 DNA reads TGTGCCAGCAGCTTAGATTACGAGACTAGCGGACACAATGAGCAGTTCTTC. The variable domain in full, completed from reference TRBV11-2 and TRBJ2-1, reads EAGVAQSPRYKIIEKRQSVAFWCNPISGHATLYWYQQILGQGPKLLIQFQNNGVVDDSQLPKDRFSAERLKGVDSTLKIQPAKLEDSAVYLCASSLDYETSGHNEQFFGPGTRLTVL.

The CDR3 loop is CASSAYGGGSDEQYF. DNA for the CDR3: TGTGCCAGCAGCGCCTACGGAGGCGGGAGCGACGAGCAGTACTTC. J is TRBJ2-7 and V is TRBV9; 7 bases match TRBD2. CDR3 length: 15 residues. The V segment lost 3 bases and the J segment 5 bases; nucleotides outside the gene matches: 11. Looked up from germline, CDR1 is SGDLS and CDR2 is YYNGEE.

The J gene is TRBJ1-2, the V gene TRBV10-2; D not resolved. Trimming cost V 2 bases and J 3 bases, with 10 bases left between them. Germline V gene sequence: CDR1 WSHSY, CDR2 SAAADI. The CDR3 consists of 14 residues. CDR3 sequence: CASSEVTGYYGYTF. CDR3 sequence (DNA): TGCGCCAGCAGTGAGGTGACGGGGTACTATGGCTACACCTTC.

The gene calls are TRBV11-2 and TRBJ2-7, with 7 positions matching TRBD1. The CDR3 is made up of 14 amino acids. V shed 5 bases and J 6 bases; nucleotides not matched to a gene: 10. Germline V gene sequence: CDR1 SGHAT, CDR2 FQNNGV. This chain's CDR3 is CASSPTGTAAEQYF. Here the CDR3 DNA reads TGTGCCAGCAGCCCTACGGGGACAGCAGCCGAGCAGTACTTC.

V usage is TRBV30 and J usage is TRBJ2-5; D might be TRBD2 (6 bases). Germline CDR1 GTSNPN, CDR2 SVGIG (reference sequence). The ends were cut back, 3 bases at V and 2 bases at J, with 10 bases in the middle. CDR3 length equals 13 residues. DNA of the CDR3: TGTGCCTGGAGCCGGGACTTACAAGAGACCCAGTACTTC. Translation gives CAWSRDLQETQYF.

This clone was detected only a few times. The chain carries TRBV27 and TRBJ2-2; perhaps TRBD2 as D (6 bases). The CDR3 length is 16 residues. Trimming cost V 5 bases and J 0 bases, with 13 bases left between them. The germline V gene has CDR1 MNHEY and CDR2 SMNVEV (reference sequence). The CDR3: CASSGLAGTNTGELFF. As DNA, the CDR3 is TGTGCCAGCAGTGGGCTGGCGGGAACGAACACCGGGGAGCTGTTTTTT.

This clone was seen more than once but under ten times. CDR3 nucleotides: TGCAGCGTGGGGCGGAATCAAGAGACCCAGTACTTC. This sequence encodes CSVGRNQETQYF. V usage is TRBV29-1 and J usage is TRBJ2-5, with D maybe TRBD1 (5 bases). Deletions cut 6 bases from V and 2 bases from J, with 10 bases between. The CDR3 covers 12 residues. Germline V CDR1 and CDR2: SQVTM, ANQGSEA.